One and the same sample provided the 32 T cell receptor beta chains below, sequenced in a study of T cells expressing NK-cell markers. With the 5' RACE reads reprocessed, TCRdb shows one record per CDR3 protein and no DNA. The sample's table shows fewer than 400,000 distinct CDR3 sequences. The specimen sequenced was blood T cells: a sorted CD56 or NKG2C T cell subset, CD4+ or CD8+ T cells, or bulk PBMC T cells (not recorded which). The receptors here all came from a man aged 18-69 years in good health.

The chain recombines TRBV10-3 with TRBJ2-2. The CDR3 runs 14 residues. Germline V gene lookup returns CDR1 ENHRY and CDR2 SYGVKD. The CDR3 loop is CAISGSPNTGELFF.

The chain couples TRBV6-5 to TRBJ1-6. This CDR3 is 14 amino acids long. Germline loops: CDR1 MNHEY, CDR2 SVGAGI. CDR3 in amino acids: CASSYDRLNSPLHF.

The gene calls are TRBV6-1 and TRBJ1-2; TCRdb's assignment of TRBD1 cannot be checked, as there is no DNA. The CDR3 covers 15 residues. Per germline, CDR1 MNHNS and CDR2 SASEGT. CDR3 amino acids: CASSPGVQANYGYTF.

This rearrangement joins TRBV5-1 to TRBJ2-1; TCRdb's D call of TRBD1 is untestable without DNA. The CDR3 spans 18 residues. Germline V CDR1 and CDR2: SGHRS, YFSETQ. The CDR3 here is CASSLATGGHNSYNEQFF.

The V gene is TRBV20-1, the J gene TRBJ2-3; TCRdb proposes TRBD2, but this gene call is untestable without DNA. Germline V gene lookup returns CDR1 DFQATT and CDR2 SNEGSKA (reference sequence). CDR3 size: 15 residues. The CDR3: CSVLGLAGATDTQYF.

V usage is TRBV28 and J usage is TRBJ2-2; TCRdb names TRBD1, which stays unverified in the absence of DNA. This CDR3 comprises 16 residues. Germline CDR1 is MDHEN and CDR2 is SYDVKM. The CDR3 reads CASSFGLGPNTGELFF.

The gene calls are TRBV2 and TRBJ1-5. The CDR3 runs to 14 residues. CDR1 and CDR2 (germline): SNHLY, FYNNEI. CDR3 region: CASGFLGSNQPQHF.

The rearrangement joins TRBV6-5 to TRBJ1-3. CDR1 MNHEY and CDR2 SVGAGI come from the germline V gene. There are 16 residues in the CDR3. The CDR3 sequence: CASSYSLAGHGNTIYF.

This chain joins TRBV20-1 and TRBJ2-1; TCRdb outputs TRBD1, but without DNA this stays unchecked. The CDR3 consists of 14 residues. Germline values: CDR1 DFQATT, CDR2 SNEGSKA (reference sequence). CDR3 amino acids: CSAQRSGTGYWQFF.

This rearrangement joins TRBV7-9 to TRBJ2-7; TCRdb reports TRBD2, a call that lacks DNA to check it against. The CDR3 has 16 residues. Germline V lookup: CDR1 SEHNR, CDR2 FQNEAQ (reference sequence). CDR3 sequence: CASSLGIGGRYYEQYF.

The rearrangement uses TRBV24-1 and TRBJ1-5; lacking DNA, the TRBD1 call made by TCRdb goes unchecked. Germline loops: CDR1 KGHDR, CDR2 SFDVKD. CDR3 length equals 15 residues. This CDR3 is CATSDSRDRNQPQHF.

This chain uses TRBV6-2 or TRBV6-3 with TRBJ1-6. The CDR3 runs to 14 residues. Germline CDR1 MNHEY, CDR2 SVGEGT. The CDR3 loop is CASSYAGFGSPLHF.

The chain uses TRBV25-1 and TRBJ2-7; TCRdb's D call, TRBD1, is unchecked because there is no DNA. This CDR3 is 15 amino acids long. Looked up from germline, CDR1 is MGHDK and CDR2 is SYGVNS. CDR3 sequence: CASSLGTGPQGPQYF.

This chain uses TRBV12-3 or TRBV12-4 with TRBJ1-1. The CDR3 length is 15 residues. The CDR3 loop is CASTLDSPGNTEAFF.

CDR3 amino acids: CASSPASHRPYEQYF. V and J are TRBV7-2 and TRBJ2-7; TCRdb calls TRBD1, which cannot be checked without DNA. CDR3 length: 15 amino acids. CDR1 and CDR2 (germline): SGHTA, FQGNSA.

The gene calls are TRBV20-1 and TRBJ1-1; TCRdb designates TRBD1, a call that cannot be tested without DNA. Germline-derived CDR1 and CDR2 are DFQATT and SNEGSKA (reference sequence). The CDR3 has 14 amino acids. The CDR3: CSAARTGGRTEAFF.

The chain carries TRBV5-1 and TRBJ2-2. In germline, CDR1 is SGHRS, CDR2 YFSETQ. This CDR3 is 15 amino acids long. CDR3 protein: CASSKRSTDTGELFF.

The chain employs TRBV4-1 and TRBJ2-7; absent DNA, TCRdb's TRBD2 call cannot be checked. CDR3 length: 17 amino acids. Per germline, CDR1 MGHRA and CDR2 YSYEKL. CDR3 loop: CASSRRLAGDITYEQYF.

V usage is TRBV27 and J usage is TRBJ2-2; no DNA is available, so the TRBD1 call from TCRdb remains unchecked. The CDR3 is 16 residues long. Germline V gives CDR1 MNHEY, CDR2 SMNVEV (reference sequence). CDR3 sequence: CASSPWTGGRTGELFF.

The V call is TRBV24-1, the J call TRBJ2-7; TCRdb's D call, TRBD1, is unchecked because there is no DNA. The CDR3 sequence is 16 residues long. The germline V gene encodes CDR1 KGHDR and CDR2 SFDVKD. CDR3 region: CATSDTTGGKTYEQYF.

The J gene is TRBJ1-1, the V gene TRBV6-1; the TCRdb D gene call, TRBD1, has no DNA to confirm it. Germline V gene sequence: CDR1 MNHNS, CDR2 SASEGT. The length of the CDR3 is 14 residues. CDR3: CATTRGRVNTEAFF.

The V and J genes are TRBV6-4 and TRBJ1-6; TCRdb's D gene call, TRBD1, goes unchecked for lack of DNA. The CDR3 covers 14 residues. In germline, CDR1 is MRHNA, CDR2 SNTAGT. CDR3 in amino acids: CASRGTGVNSPLHF.

V usage is TRBV7-9 and J usage is TRBJ2-5; without DNA, the TCRdb call of TRBD2 cannot be checked. This CDR3 has 13 residues. Looked up from germline, CDR1 is SEHNR and CDR2 is FQNEAQ (reference sequence). CDR3 residues: CASSEAGSETQYF. Full variable domain (rest looked up from reference TRBV7-9 and TRBJ2-5): DTGVSQNPRHKITKRGQNVTFRCDPISEHNRLYWYRQTLGQGPEFLTYFQNEAQLEKSRLLSDRFSAERPKGSFSTLEIQRTEQGDSAMYLCASSEAGSETQYFGPGTRLLVL.

J is TRBJ2-1 and V is TRBV28. This CDR3 has 13 residues. Germline V lookup: CDR1 MDHEN, CDR2 SYDVKM. Here the CDR3 reads CASSLWGTNEQFF. The full variable domain, rest sourced from reference TRBV28 and TRBJ2-1, is DVKVTQSSRYLVKRTGEKVFLECVQDMDHENMFWYRQDPGLGLRLIYFSYDVKMKEKGDIPEGYSVSREKKERFSLILESASTNQTSMYLCASSLWGTNEQFFGPGTRLTVL.

The CDR3: CASGTSYYEQYF. The V call is TRBV7-2, the J call TRBJ2-7; lacking DNA, the TRBD1 call made by TCRdb goes unchecked. Germline CDR1 and CDR2: SGHTA and FQGNSA. The CDR3 covers 12 residues.

This CDR3 is CASSDWGSDTGELFF. The chain employs TRBV3-1 and TRBJ2-2; TCRdb indicates TRBD1, and absent DNA this call remains unverified. Per germline, CDR1 LGHDT and CDR2 YNNKEL (reference sequence). The CDR3 sequence is 15 residues long.

The CDR3 region is CASSSPGTVKNIQYF. This sequence joins TRBV25-1 and TRBJ2-4; the TCRdb call, TRBD1, lacks DNA for checking. This CDR3 is built from 15 residues. The germline V gene has CDR1 MGHDK and CDR2 SYGVNS.

This chain links TRBV28 with TRBJ1-1; TCRdb designates TRBD1, a call that cannot be tested without DNA. Germline CDR1 is MDHEN and CDR2 is SYDVKM. This CDR3 has 14 residues. CDR3 sequence: CASLDRGGVIEAFF.

This rearrangement joins TRBV18 to TRBJ2-7; there is no DNA to check the TCRdb D call of TRBD1. CDR3 length: 14 residues. The germline V gene encodes CDR1 KGHSH and CDR2 LQKENI. The CDR3 loop reads CASSSGPKPYEQYF.

The chain combines TRBV6-1 with TRBJ1-5; no DNA is available, so the TRBD1 call from TCRdb remains unchecked. The CDR3 runs to 16 residues. Per the germline V gene, CDR1 is MNHNS and CDR2 is SASEGT. The CDR3 loop reads CASSPHGTGGVQPQHF.

The chain uses TRBV7-4 and TRBJ1-2; checking the TCRdb D call of TRBD1 is not possible without DNA. This CDR3 comprises 17 residues. CDR1 SGHVT and CDR2 SQSDAQ come from the germline V gene. The CDR3 loop reads CASSLVFGGMPRCGYTF. Drawing the rest from reference TRBV7-4 and TRBJ1-2, the complete variable domain is GAGVSQSPRYKVAKRGRDVALRCDSISGHVTLYWYRQTLGQGSEVLTYSQSDAQRDKSGRPSGRFSAERPERSVSTLKIQRTEQGDSAVYLCASSLVFGGMPRCGYTFGSGTRLTVV.

V and J are TRBV6-5 and TRBJ2-7; TCRdb's D call, TRBD1, is unchecked because there is no DNA. This CDR3 region has 15 residues. Germline values: CDR1 MNHEY, CDR2 SVGAGI. The CDR3 loop is CASSYRPGGTYEQYF.